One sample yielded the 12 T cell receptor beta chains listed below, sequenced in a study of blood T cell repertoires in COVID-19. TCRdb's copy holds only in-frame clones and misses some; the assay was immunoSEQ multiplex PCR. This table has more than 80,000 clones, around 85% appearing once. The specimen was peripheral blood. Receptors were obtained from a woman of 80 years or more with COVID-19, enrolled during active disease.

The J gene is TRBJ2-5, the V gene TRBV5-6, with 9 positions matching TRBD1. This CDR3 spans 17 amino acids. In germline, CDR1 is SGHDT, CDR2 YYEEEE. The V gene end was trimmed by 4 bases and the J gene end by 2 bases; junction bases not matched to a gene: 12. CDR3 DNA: TGTGCCAGCAGCCTCATTCCGGGACAGGGTCAGCAAGAGACCCAGTACTTC. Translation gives CASSLIPGQGQQETQYF.

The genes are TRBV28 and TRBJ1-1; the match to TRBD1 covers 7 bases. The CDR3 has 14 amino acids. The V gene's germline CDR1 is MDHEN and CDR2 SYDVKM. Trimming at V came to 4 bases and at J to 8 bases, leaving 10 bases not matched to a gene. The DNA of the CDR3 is TGTGCCAGCAGTTCGAGGGGGCCCCCGGTAGAAGCTTTCTTT. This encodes CASSSRGPPVEAFF. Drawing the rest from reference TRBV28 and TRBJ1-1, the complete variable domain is DVKVTQSSRYLVKRTGEKVFLECVQDMDHENMFWYRQDPGLGLRLIYFSYDVKMKEKGDIPEGYSVSREKKERFSLILESASTNQTSMYLCASSSRGPPVEAFFGQGTRLTVV.

The CDR3 DNA reads as TGTGCCATCAGTGAAGGAGTCGGGGAGCTGTTTTTT. Its translation: CAISEGVGELFF. The chain couples TRBV10-3 to TRBJ2-2; D not resolved. The germline gives CDR1 ENHRY, CDR2 SYGVKD. With 3 bases removed from V and 7 bases from J, the gap between germline ends came to 6 bases. The CDR3 runs to 12 residues.

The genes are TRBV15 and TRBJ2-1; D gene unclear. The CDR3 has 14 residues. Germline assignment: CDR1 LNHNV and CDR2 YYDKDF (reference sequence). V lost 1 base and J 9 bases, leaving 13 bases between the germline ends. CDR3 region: CATSRGLPEVEQFF. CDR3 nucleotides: TGTGCCACCAGCAGAGGACTCCCTGAGGTTGAGCAGTTCTTC.

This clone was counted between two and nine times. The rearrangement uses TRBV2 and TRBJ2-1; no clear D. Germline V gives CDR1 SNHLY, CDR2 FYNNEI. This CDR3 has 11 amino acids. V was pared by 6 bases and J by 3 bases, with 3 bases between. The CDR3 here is CASRYYNEQFF. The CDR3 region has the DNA TGTGCCAGCAGGTACTACAATGAGCAGTTCTTC.

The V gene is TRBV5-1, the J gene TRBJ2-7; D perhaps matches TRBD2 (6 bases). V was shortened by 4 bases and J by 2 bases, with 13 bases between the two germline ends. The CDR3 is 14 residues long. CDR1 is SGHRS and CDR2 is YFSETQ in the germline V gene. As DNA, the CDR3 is TGCGCCAGCAGCAAGGGACTCTCCGCCTACGAGCAGTACTTC. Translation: CASSKGLSAYEQYF.

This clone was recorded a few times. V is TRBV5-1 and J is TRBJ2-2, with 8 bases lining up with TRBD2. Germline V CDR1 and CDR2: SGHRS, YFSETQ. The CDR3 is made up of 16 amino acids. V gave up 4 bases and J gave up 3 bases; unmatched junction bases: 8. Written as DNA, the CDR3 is TGCGCCAGCAGCGTATGGGGGACTAGAGACACCGGGGAGCTGTTTTTT. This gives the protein CASSVWGTRDTGELFF.

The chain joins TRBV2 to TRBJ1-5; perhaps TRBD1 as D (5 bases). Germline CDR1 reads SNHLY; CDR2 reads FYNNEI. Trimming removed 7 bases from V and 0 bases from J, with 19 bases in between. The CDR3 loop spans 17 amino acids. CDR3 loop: CASTLTGHKLSNQPQHF. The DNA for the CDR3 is TGTGCCAGCACCCTCACCGGACATAAGCTTAGCAATCAGCCCCAGCATTTT.

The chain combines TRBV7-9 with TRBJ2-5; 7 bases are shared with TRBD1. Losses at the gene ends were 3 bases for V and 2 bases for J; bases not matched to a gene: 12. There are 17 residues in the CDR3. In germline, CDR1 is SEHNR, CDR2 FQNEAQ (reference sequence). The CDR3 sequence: CASSFPRTGLPQETQYF. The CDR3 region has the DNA TGTGCCAGCAGCTTCCCGCGGACAGGTCTACCTCAAGAGACCCAGTACTTC.

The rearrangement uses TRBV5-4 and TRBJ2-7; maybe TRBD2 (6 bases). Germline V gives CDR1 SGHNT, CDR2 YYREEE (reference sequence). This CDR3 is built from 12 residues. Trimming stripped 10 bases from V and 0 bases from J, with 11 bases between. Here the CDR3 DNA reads TGTGCCGCCGGGGGACGCTCCTACGAGCAGTACTTC. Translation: CAAGGRSYEQYF. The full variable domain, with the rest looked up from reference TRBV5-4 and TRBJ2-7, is ETGVTQSPTHLIKTRGQQVTLRCSSQSGHNTVSWYQQALGQGPQFIFQYYREEENGRGNFPPRFSGLQFPNYSSELNVNALELDDSALYLCAAGGRSYEQYFGPGTRLTVT.

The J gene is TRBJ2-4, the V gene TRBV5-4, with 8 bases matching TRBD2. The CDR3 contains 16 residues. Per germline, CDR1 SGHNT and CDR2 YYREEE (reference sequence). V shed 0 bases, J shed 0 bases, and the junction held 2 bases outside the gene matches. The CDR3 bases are TGTGCCAGCAGCTTGGCGGGAGGGCTAGCCAAAAACATTCAGTACTTC. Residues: CASSLAGGLAKNIQYF.

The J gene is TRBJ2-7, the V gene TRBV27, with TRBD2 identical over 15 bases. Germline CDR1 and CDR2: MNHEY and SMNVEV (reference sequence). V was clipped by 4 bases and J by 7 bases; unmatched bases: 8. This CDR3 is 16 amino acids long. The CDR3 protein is CASSSRTSGGAGEQYF. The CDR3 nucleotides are TGTGCCAGCAGTTCCCGGACTAGCGGGGGGGCTGGGGAGCAGTACTTC.